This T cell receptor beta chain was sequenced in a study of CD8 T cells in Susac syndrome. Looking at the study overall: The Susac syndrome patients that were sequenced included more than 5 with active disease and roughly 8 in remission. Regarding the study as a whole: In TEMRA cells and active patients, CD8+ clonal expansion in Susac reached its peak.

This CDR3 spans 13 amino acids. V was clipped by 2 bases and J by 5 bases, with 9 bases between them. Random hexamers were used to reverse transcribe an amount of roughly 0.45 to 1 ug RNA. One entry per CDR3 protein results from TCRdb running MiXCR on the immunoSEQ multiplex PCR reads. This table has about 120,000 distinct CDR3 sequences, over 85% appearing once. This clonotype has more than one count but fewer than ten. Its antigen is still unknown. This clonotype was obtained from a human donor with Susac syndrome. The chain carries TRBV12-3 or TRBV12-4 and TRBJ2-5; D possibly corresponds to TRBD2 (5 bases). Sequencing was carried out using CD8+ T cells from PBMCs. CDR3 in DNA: TGTGCCAGCAGTTTATCAAGGGAGGAGACCCAGTACTTC. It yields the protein CASSLSREETQYF.